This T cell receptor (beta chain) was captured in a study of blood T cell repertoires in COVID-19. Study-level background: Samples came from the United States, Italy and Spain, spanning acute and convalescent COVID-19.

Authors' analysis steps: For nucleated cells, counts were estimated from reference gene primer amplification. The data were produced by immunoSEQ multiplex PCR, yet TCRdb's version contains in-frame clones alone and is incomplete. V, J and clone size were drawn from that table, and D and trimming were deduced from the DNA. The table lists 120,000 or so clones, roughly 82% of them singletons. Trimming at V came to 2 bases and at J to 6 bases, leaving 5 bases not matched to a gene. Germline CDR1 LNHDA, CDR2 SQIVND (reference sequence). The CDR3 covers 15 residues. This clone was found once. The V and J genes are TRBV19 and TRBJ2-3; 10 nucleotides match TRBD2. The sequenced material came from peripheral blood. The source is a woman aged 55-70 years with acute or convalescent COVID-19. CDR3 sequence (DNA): TGTGCCAGTAGTATATTTACTAGCGGGGAGGATACGCAGTATTTT. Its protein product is CASSIFTSGEDTQYF.